One sample yielded the 32 T cell receptor beta chains listed below, sequenced in a study of blood T cell repertoires in COVID-19. Produced via immunoSEQ multiplex PCR; TCRdb's table is partial and in-frame only. The top ten hold 12% of the sample, which has around 90,000 clones, approximately 80% seen once. Sequenced material: peripheral blood. Every receptor here comes from a woman between 65 and 79 years old with active or convalescent COVID-19.

The chain couples TRBV9 to TRBJ1-4, with a possible D match to TRBD1 (5 bases). CDR1 and CDR2 from the germline V gene are SGDLS and YYNGEE. There are 15 residues in the CDR3. V gave up 4 bases and J gave up 8 bases, with 18 bases separating them. The CDR3 protein is CASSPPAGASEKLFF. The CDR3 bases are TGTGCCAGCAGCCCCCCGGCTGGGGCCAGCGAAAAACTGTTTTTT.

The chain uses TRBV5-4 and TRBJ1-1; 8 bases map to TRBD1. The CDR3 length is 14 residues. Germline CDR1 SGHNT, CDR2 YYREEE (reference sequence). J was trimmed by 10 bases and V by 3 bases; bases with no gene match: 11. The DNA of the CDR3 is TGTGCCAGCAGCTCGGCGACAGGGGATCTTCGAGCTTTCTTT. It yields the protein CASSSATGDLRAFF.

The J gene is TRBJ1-2, the V gene TRBV19, with D tentatively TRBD1 (5 bases). The germline V and J ends were trimmed by 8 bases and 8 bases, with 12 bases remaining between them. The CDR3 is 11 residues long. Germline V CDR1 and CDR2: LNHDA, SQIVND (reference sequence). CDR3 DNA sequence: TGTGCCAGTCTCAGGGAGGGCGGCTACACCTTC. Protein sequence: CASLREGGYTF.

The rearrangement joins TRBV18 to TRBJ2-2, with D possibly TRBD2 on 5 matching bases. The V and J ends lost 1 base and 6 bases respectively, with 15 bases between them. The germline V gene has CDR1 KGHSH and CDR2 LQKENI. The CDR3 has 16 amino acids. The CDR3 sequence: CASSPLGGNFAGELFF. The CDR3 region has the DNA TGTGCCAGCTCACCACTAGGAGGTAACTTCGCCGGGGAGCTGTTTTTT.

The chain is built from TRBV11-2 and TRBJ2-2, with D perhaps matching TRBD1 (6 bases). Trimming stripped 1 base from V and 3 bases from J, with 12 bases between. Germline V lookup: CDR1 SGHAT, CDR2 FQNNGV. The CDR3 loop spans 16 amino acids. CDR3 residues: CASSLVPGHYTGELFF. The CDR3 DNA is TGTGCCAGCAGCTTAGTCCCGGGACATTACACCGGGGAGCTGTTTTTT.

CDR3 nucleotides: TGTGCCAGCAGCCAACCCCCAGGAGGGGAAGCTTTCTTT. It translates to CASSQPPGGEAFF. The chain has TRBV3-1 (or the pseudogene TRBV3-2) and TRBJ1-1; no firm D call. The CDR3 runs to 13 residues. The V and J ends lost 2 bases and 8 bases respectively, with 12 bases between them. Germline assignment: CDR1 LGHDT and CDR2 YNNKEL (reference sequence).

The rearrangement uses TRBV5-6 and TRBJ2-1; the D gene is possibly TRBD2 (7 bases). CDR1 SGHDT and CDR2 YYEEEE come from the germline V gene. CDR3 length: 13 residues. The V gene lost 6 bases and the J gene lost 12 bases, with 19 bases spanning the gap. CDR3 protein: CASNGQRGSMQFF. CDR3 DNA sequence: TGTGCCAGCAACGGACAGCGGGGAAGCATGCAGTTCTTC.

This chain connects TRBV7-2 to TRBJ1-2; TRBD1 agrees at 9 bases. V was pared by 5 bases and J by 2 bases, with 6 bases of the junction left unmatched. The CDR3 is made up of 15 amino acids. Germline CDR1 reads SGHTA; CDR2 reads FQGNSA. In DNA, the CDR3 is TGTGCCAGCAGCCTGCGAGGACAGGGGAACTATGGCTACACCTTC. Amino acid sequence: CASSLRGQGNYGYTF.

Notes on this clone: Within the sample, other DNA sequences also encode this same CDR3. This chain links TRBV7-2 with TRBJ2-3; D perhaps matches TRBD1 (6 bases). The CDR3 is 14 residues long. Trimming removed 5 bases from V and 0 bases from J, with 9 bases in between. In germline, CDR1 is SGHTA, CDR2 FQGNSA. The CDR3 DNA sequence: TGTGCCAGCAGCCAACAGGGAAGCACAGATACGCAGTATTTT. Its translation is CASSQQGSTDTQYF.

Concerning this clone itself: Other DNA sequences from this sample encode an identical CDR3 as well. The rearrangement links TRBV7-2 to TRBJ1-3, with a tentative D call TRBD1 (6 bases). Germline CDR1 reads SGHTA; CDR2 reads FQGNSA. There are 15 residues in the CDR3. Trimming shortened V by 2 bases and J by 0 bases, and 8 bases separated the two germline ends. CDR3 coding DNA: TGTGCCAGCAGCTTAAGAGGGGGCTCTGGAAACACCATATATTTT. Its protein product is CASSLRGGSGNTIYF. Full variable domain (rest looked up from reference TRBV7-2 and TRBJ1-3): GAGVSQSPSNKVTEKGKDVELRCDPISGHTALYWYRQSLGQGLEFLIYFQGNSAPDKSGLPSDRFSAERTGGSVSTLTIQRTQQEDSAVYLCASSLRGGSGNTIYFGEGSWLTVV.

V usage is TRBV10-1 and J usage is TRBJ2-5; D unresolved. The length of the CDR3 is 13 residues. CDR1 is WNHNN, CDR2 SYGVQD, per germline (reference sequence). Trimming removed 6 bases from V and 4 bases from J, with 12 bases in between. The CDR3 DNA is TGCGCCAGCAGCCCGAGGTTCCGAGAGACCCAGTACTTC. Protein product: CASSPRFRETQYF.

This clone was seen a few times. The chain recombines TRBV7-9 with TRBJ1-2; D not certain. Germline loops: CDR1 SEHNR, CDR2 FQNEAQ (reference sequence). The CDR3 is 10 amino acids. The V and J ends lost 5 bases and 5 bases respectively, with 3 bases between them. Here the CDR3 DNA reads TGTGCCAGCAGCCAGTATGGCTACACCTTC. This translates into CASSQYGYTF.

The gene calls are TRBV15 and TRBJ2-6; 9 nucleotides line up with TRBD2. After removal of 0 bases from V and 2 bases from J, the junction contained 14 bases not matched to a gene. The CDR3 has 21 amino acids. Per the germline V gene, CDR1 is LNHNV and CDR2 is YYDKDF (reference sequence). As DNA, the CDR3 is TGTGCCACCAGCAGAGATATGCGGGAAGGGACTAGCTTCGCTGGGGCCAACGTCCTGACTTTC. Translated, it gives CATSRDMREGTSFAGANVLTF.

The chain recombines TRBV7-8 with TRBJ2-7; 10 bases are a match to TRBD1. Germline assignment: CDR1 SGHVS and CDR2 FQNEAQ. The CDR3 has 14 residues. V gave up 5 bases and J gave up 3 bases; unmatched junction bases: 4. CDR3 protein: CASSADRGLYEQYF. CDR3 nucleotides: TGTGCCAGCAGCGCCGACAGGGGGCTCTACGAGCAGTACTTC. Looking up the rest from reference TRBV7-8 and TRBJ2-7 gives the full variable domain: GAGVSQSPRYKVAKRGQDVALRCDPISGHVSLFWYQQALGQGPEFLTYFQNEAQLDKSGLPSDRFFAERPEGSVSTLKIQRTQQEDSAVYLCASSADRGLYEQYFGPGTRLTVT.

The chain uses TRBV6-5 and TRBJ1-5; D possibly corresponds to TRBD1 (6 bases). The V gene lost 4 bases and the J gene lost 3 bases, with 10 bases spanning the gap. In germline, CDR1 is MNHEY, CDR2 SVGAGI. The CDR3 runs 14 residues. The CDR3 DNA sequence: TGTGCCAGCAGTTTCACAGGGCCCAATCAGCCCCAGCATTTT. It translates to CASSFTGPNQPQHF.

The J gene is TRBJ1-1, the V gene TRBV2; D is unclear. The CDR3 length is 14 residues. V shed 4 bases and J shed 5 bases, with 14 bases lying between them. Germline assignment: CDR1 SNHLY and CDR2 FYNNEI. For the CDR3, the DNA is TGTGCCAGCAGTGGGGAAATAGGGAGGACTGAAGCTTTCTTT. It encodes CASSGEIGRTEAFF.

The rearrangement links TRBV29-1 to TRBJ1-3, with a possible D match to TRBD1 (5 bases). The ends were cut back, 6 bases at V and 4 bases at J, with 13 bases in the middle. This CDR3 region has 13 residues. Germline loops: CDR1 SQVTM, CDR2 ANQGSEA. In nucleotides, the CDR3 is TGCAGCGTGGGGCCTATCCTCGGAAACACCATATATTTT. It is translated as CSVGPILGNTIYF.

This clone has just one count. The gene calls are TRBV27 and TRBJ1-2; 8 bases line up with TRBD1. V was clipped by 5 bases and J by 12 bases; unmatched bases: 11. Germline V gene sequence: CDR1 MNHEY, CDR2 SMNVEV (reference sequence). This CDR3 spans 13 amino acids. In DNA, the CDR3 is TGTGCCAGCAGTCCAGGGGGCTATAATTGGAACACCTTC. Its protein product is CASSPGGYNWNTF.

This chain joins TRBV18 and TRBJ1-2; 7 positions agree with TRBD1. This CDR3 is 16 amino acids long. V was clipped by 2 bases and J by 4 bases; unmatched bases: 10. The germline CDR1 and CDR2 sequences are KGHSH and LQKENI. The CDR3 DNA sequence: TGTGCCAGCTCACCAGCGACAGGGCACCTCGTCTATGGCTACACCTTC. It specifies CASSPATGHLVYGYTF.

The CDR3 DNA is TGTGCCAGCAGCCTTAATACACGGAACACTGAAGCTTTCTTT. Protein sequence: CASSLNTRNTEAFF. The chain links TRBV5-4 to TRBJ1-1; D remains unclear. CDR1 is SGHNT, CDR2 YYREEE, per germline (reference sequence). The V gene lost 4 bases and the J gene lost 1 base, with 11 bases spanning the gap. The CDR3 is 14 amino acids.

The chain links TRBV14 to TRBJ2-5; weak D call: TRBD1 (6 bases). Trimming pared 4 bases from V and 7 bases from J, leaving 10 bases between. The CDR3 is 12 residues long. Germline CDR1 reads SGHDN; CDR2 reads FVKESK. For the CDR3, the DNA is TGTGCCAGCAGCCCGACAGGCCCGACCCAGTACTTC. This codes for CASSPTGPTQYF. Combining the CDR3 with reference TRBV14 and TRBJ2-5 gives the whole variable domain EAGVTQFPSHSVIEKGQTVTLRCDPISGHDNLYWYRRVMGKEIKFLLHFVKESKQDESGMPNNRFLAERTGGTYSTLKVQPAELEDSGVYFCASSPTGPTQYFGPGTRLLVL.

This clone was picked up one time. The gene calls are TRBV7-2 and TRBJ2-1, with 9 bases lining up with TRBD2. The V and J ends lost 5 bases and 3 bases, in that order; junction bases with no gene match: 11. In germline, CDR1 is SGHTA, CDR2 FQGNSA. CDR3 length: 17 amino acids. CDR3 amino acids: CASSRGGAGGFYNEQFF. The CDR3 nucleotides are TGTGCCAGCAGCCGCGGGGGAGCGGGGGGATTCTACAATGAGCAGTTCTTC.

This clone was observed once. The chain links TRBV15 to TRBJ1-2; a possible D gene is TRBD1 (5 bases). The CDR3 totals 15 residues. CDR1 is LNHNV and CDR2 is YYDKDF in the germline V gene (reference sequence). Trimming took off 0 bases at V and 7 bases at J, with 15 bases between the two ends. The CDR3: CATSRDDSGIFGYTF. CDR3 nucleotide sequence: TGTGCCACCAGCAGAGACGACAGTGGGATCTTTGGCTACACCTTC.

The chain couples TRBV11-2 to TRBJ2-7; D possibly corresponds to TRBD1 (5 bases). The germline gives CDR1 SGHAT, CDR2 FQNNGV. The CDR3 covers 16 residues. The ends were cut back, 0 bases at V and 6 bases at J, with 18 bases in the middle. The CDR3 loop reads CASSLDRWQGRIEQYF. The CDR3 nucleotides are TGTGCCAGCAGCTTAGATCGGTGGCAGGGTAGGATCGAGCAGTACTTC. Based on the CDR3 plus reference TRBV11-2 and TRBJ2-7, the full variable domain is EAGVAQSPRYKIIEKRQSVAFWCNPISGHATLYWYQQILGQGPKLLIQFQNNGVVDDSQLPKDRFSAERLKGVDSTLKIQPAKLEDSAVYLCASSLDRWQGRIEQYFGPGTRLTVT.

The chain joins TRBV28 to TRBJ1-3, with 9 bases matching TRBD1. V trimming: 7 bases; J trimming: 5 bases; junction bases outside the gene matches: 12. The CDR3 extends over 16 amino acids. Germline V gene data show CDR1 as MDHEN and CDR2 as SYDVKM. CDR3 residues: CASNPGTGQGRNTIYF. The CDR3 coding sequence is TGTGCCAGCAACCCAGGGACGGGACAGGGAAGAAACACCATATATTTT.

This clone was counted once. The chain is built from TRBV5-6 and TRBJ2-5; 9 nucleotides match TRBD1. The CDR3 covers 13 residues. V was pared by 8 bases and J by 5 bases, with 7 bases of the junction left unmatched. Germline lookup yields CDR1 SGHDT and CDR2 YYEEEE. The chain's CDR3 is CASAQGAWETQYF. The CDR3 region has the DNA TGTGCCAGTGCACAGGGGGCCTGGGAGACCCAGTACTTC.

V is TRBV11-2 and J is TRBJ1-1; D is unclear. Trimming stripped 2 bases from V and 4 bases from J, with 14 bases between. Germline CDR1 and CDR2: SGHAT and FQNNGV. This CDR3 is built from 15 residues. Here the CDR3 reads CASSLSGGVGTEAFF. CDR3 nucleotide sequence: TGTGCCAGCAGCTTATCGGGCGGGGTGGGCACTGAAGCTTTCTTT. Complete variable domain (other parts from reference TRBV11-2 and TRBJ1-1): EAGVAQSPRYKIIEKRQSVAFWCNPISGHATLYWYQQILGQGPKLLIQFQNNGVVDDSQLPKDRFSAERLKGVDSTLKIQPAKLEDSAVYLCASSLSGGVGTEAFFGQGTRLTVV.

This clone has only a few counts. The V call is TRBV7-2, the J call TRBJ1-2, with 7 nucleotides matching TRBD1. The CDR3 totals 13 residues. CDR1 is SGHTA, CDR2 FQGNSA, per germline. J gave up 9 bases and V 6 bases, and 10 bases lay outside the gene matches. CDR3 DNA sequence: TGTGCCAGCAGATCGACAGGGCCCTCTTGCTACACCTTC. Its protein product is CASRSTGPSCYTF.

The CDR3 region is CASSELGWAGEKLFF. As DNA, the CDR3 is TGTGCCAGCAGTGAATTAGGGTGGGCGGGAGAAAAACTGTTTTTT. V gene TRBV6-1 combines with J gene TRBJ1-4, with D unresolved. The CDR3 spans 15 residues. Germline lookup yields CDR1 MNHNS and CDR2 SASEGT. Trimming pared 2 bases from V and 8 bases from J, leaving 15 bases between.

V usage is TRBV24-1 and J usage is TRBJ2-3, with 7 bases matching TRBD1. Trimming took 5 bases from V and 6 from J; bases not matched to a gene: 4. CDR3 length: 13 residues. Germline CDR1 reads KGHDR; CDR2 reads SFDVKD. The CDR3 coding sequence is TGTGCCACCAGTGTTAACAGGGGTGATACGCAGTATTTT. Protein: CATSVNRGDTQYF.

The J gene is TRBJ2-7, the V gene TRBV4-2, with 8 bases that match TRBD1. Germline V CDR1 and CDR2: LGHNA, YNFKEQ. This CDR3 comprises 15 residues. The J segment lost 4 bases and the V segment lost 4 bases, leaving 9 bases of the junction unmatched. The CDR3 DNA is TGTGCCAGCAGCCCCGGGACAGGCATTTCTTACGAGCAGTACTTC. Translating gives CASSPGTGISYEQYF.

This rearrangement joins TRBV11-3 to TRBJ1-5, with a tentative D call TRBD1 (6 bases). Trimming shortened V by 3 bases and J by 3 bases, and 21 bases separated the two germline ends. The CDR3 contains 18 residues. Looked up from germline, CDR1 is SGHNT and CDR2 is YENEEA. DNA for the CDR3: TGTGCCAGCAGCTTCGGGGGGGCGGGGGCTTTGGACAATCAGCCCCAGCATTTT. Its protein product is CASSFGGAGALDNQPQHF.